Here is one TCR beta chain with its context. Its matching antigen is unknown. V gave up 0 bases and J gave up 4 bases, with 14 bases separating them. The CDR3 is made up of 16 amino acids. Germline V lookup: CDR1 LGHNA, CDR2 YSLEER. This specimen belongs to a study of shared clonotypes between healthy human individuals. The overall study: The study used three CD4 naive, three CD4 memory, two CD8 naive and one CD8 memory plate per donor. Regarding the study as a whole: Since donors were few, the genetic and exposure-history diversity represented was limited. Researchers sampled blood only, noting tissue repertoires likely differ.

Using immunoSEQ multiplex PCR, the repertoire was profiled, and TCRdb retains in-frame clones only, with some absent. The table lists 2 million to 2.5 million clones, 95% of them singletons. The V and J genes are TRBV4-3 and TRBJ2-3; possible D gene TRBD1, 5 bases. Sequenced: naive CD4+ T cells sorted from blood. Subset in this sample: CD45RA+ positively selected. The receptor was derived from a young man in good health. CDR3 bases: TGCGCCAGCAGCCAAGAGCCTCATCAAGGGGCAGATACGCAGTATTTT. Amino acids: CASSQEPHQGADTQYF.